This T cell receptor beta chain was observed in a study of shared clonotypes between healthy human individuals (dated by TCRdb to 2018 to 2021). For the study in its entirety: A few men and a couple of women, aged 18 to 49 years, made up the cohort. Per donor, three plates each were used for CD4 naive and CD4 memory, two for CD8 naive, and one for CD8 memory. To estimate repertoire size and how much clonotype sharing occurs between individuals, the study deeply sequenced the blood TCR repertoires of several healthy adults. To increase sequencing depth and limit assay-specific biases, different laboratories used diverse techniques to prepare libraries and sequence TCR repertoires. Each donor's leukapheresis produced roughly between roughly 0.85 and 10 billion PBMCs. Study-wide findings and limitations: Naive subsets generally had larger estimated clonotype richness than memory subsets. Compared with non-shared clonotypes, clonotypes shared by all four sorted-subset donors had higher generation probabilities. Sampling was restricted to blood, and TCR repertoires in tissues likely differ from the TCR repertoires found in blood. Pairwise subsampling indicated that sequencing depth was expected to affect the degree of clonotype sharing among donors. Incomplete sequencing was indicated by rarefaction of sorted-subset datasets, despite the large sequencing depth. When several donors were compared, the shared fraction of clonotypes was 5% to 6.5% for naive CD4, 3.5% for naive CD8, more than 2% for memory CD4, and around 0.37% for memory CD8. Because the study included a small number of donors, the genetic and exposure-history diversity represented was limited.

Remarks on this clone: Its antigen is not yet known. Per-base qualities were not stored, and no clone one base away is much larger. Other DNA sequences within the sample encode an identical CDR3.

Including the terminal cysteine and phenylalanine, the CDR3 comprises 15 residues. The sequence is cut down to CDR3 DNA, 45 bases in frame from base 1. Relative to germline, V is 0 bases shorter and J is 0 bases shorter, with 9 bases between their ends. The germline V gene provides CDR1 SGHRS and CDR2 YFSETQ. Healthy HIV-negative adults with no recently reported acute infections or vaccinations were included as donors. Every donor was a Caucasian adult residing in Nashville, Tennessee, USA. CD4+ T cells were enriched by magnetic negative selection; naive cells were then positively selected on CD45RA, and the negative fraction formed the memory subset. Blood was collected by leukapheresis, and PBMCs were isolated by Ficoll-Histopaque density gradient centrifugation and then cryopreserved in liquid nitrogen vapor phase. Analytical flow cytometry was used to check the purity and quantity of each magnetically sorted T cell population. Genomic DNA was isolated from each sorted fraction and quantified by UV absorbance on a Nanodrop 2000c.

TCR CDR3 regions were amplified from genomic DNA by multiplex PCR using the deep immunoSEQ assay. Extracted genomic DNA from each cell subset was distributed evenly across all wells of several immunoSEQ 96-well plates, and each plate was treated as a replicate. Each replicate PCR for sorted subsets received roughly 0.2 ug genomic DNA, equal to around 32,000 T cell genomes. The purified libraries were quantified using a Qubit 3.0 fluorometer, sized with a Bioanalyzer 2100, and then quantified again using the KAPA Library Quantification kit. Every immunoSEQ 96-well plate was sequenced on a separate single-read 150-cycle Illumina NextSeq 550 flow cell. Processing in the source paper ran as follows. Because the immunoSEQ output included only junctional sequences and no quality scores, the filtering could not be the same as the filtering used for full-length reads. To assign V/J genes and CDR3, sequences were annotated against IMGT germline references using PyIR, a Python wrapper for IgBLAST v1.9. Reads with weak V/J assignments (E-value above 1e-6), missing CDR3, stop codons, out-of-frame junctions, or ambiguous translated residues were removed. V3J clonotypes were defined as sequences sharing the same inferred V gene, J gene, and CDR3 amino acid sequence. Percentage overlap between repertoires was computed as shared unique clonotypes divided by the size of the smaller repertoire. RTK rarefaction, the Chao1 estimator, and Recon v2.1 estimates of unobserved clonotypes were used to assess repertoire richness. Generation probabilities for all TCRbeta clonotypes obtained by the gDNA method from a handful of donors were computed using OLGA. TCRdb carries this immuneACCESS record with in-frame sequences only. Its versions omit some clonotypes, under half of them owing to an unresolved V gene in the studies checked, with the rest unexplained. That table furnishes V, J and clone size, whereas the DNA furnished D and trimming. The sample profile shows 2,500,000 or so clones; approximately 92% of them were found once. The ten largest clones capture about 0.13% of the sample.

This TCR derives from a man younger than 35 in good health. Recombination connected TRBV5-1 to TRBJ1-1, with the identity of the D gene unclear. Sequenced sample: naive CD4+ T cells sorted from blood. The intended sense of this specimen's cell subset or site label: CD45RA+ positively selected. The CDR3 region reads CASSLGTGVNTEAFF. The DNA reads as follows: TGCGCCAGCAGCTTGGGGACGGGCGTGAACACTGAAGCTTTCTTT.